These 12 T cell receptor beta chains were all obtained from the same sample, sequenced in a study of a mutant IDH1 vaccine in newly diagnosed glioma. For these TCRs, the target antigens are not known. Time point noted: week 35, safety follow-up. The study gave 300 ug of mutant IDH1 20-mer peptide per vaccine dose, with topical imiquimod. Profiling relied on immunoSEQ multiplex PCR, and the TCRdb table lists in-frame clones only, not all of them. The sample shows tens of thousands of clones, roughly four fifths of them seen only once. Sequenced material: PBMCs, taken from a glioma patient whose treatment included an IDH1 peptide vaccine. These receptors were taken from a man aged 40-55 years with glioma.

CDR3 in DNA: TGCAGCGTCCTCCAGGGCGATGGTTACGAGCAGTACTTC. As protein: CSVLQGDGYEQYF. The chain joins TRBV29-1 to TRBJ2-7; a possible D gene is TRBD1 (5 bases). With 6 bases removed from V and 4 bases from J, the gap between germline ends came to 16 bases. The V gene's germline CDR1 is SQVTM and CDR2 ANQGSEA. CDR3 length: 13 amino acids.

This clone has just one count. This rearrangement joins TRBV6-1 to TRBJ1-5, with D unclear. V was trimmed by 5 bases and J by 2 bases, leaving 10 bases between them. Germline assignment: CDR1 MNHNS and CDR2 SASEGT. CDR3 size: 14 residues. CDR3: CASSRDTGNQPQHF. CDR3 DNA sequence: TGTGCCAGCAGTCGCGACACCGGCAATCAGCCCCAGCATTTT.

J is TRBJ1-2 and V is TRBV7-9; TRBD1 matches at 8 bases. J gave up 7 bases and V 6 bases, and 4 bases lay outside the gene matches. The CDR3 extends over 12 amino acids. Germline-derived CDR1 and CDR2 are SEHNR and FQNEAQ (reference sequence). The CDR3 loop is CASSDRGAGYTF. The CDR3 DNA is TGTGCCAGCAGTGACAGGGGCGCTGGCTACACCTTC.

The rearrangement joins TRBV19 to TRBJ2-4; possible D gene TRBD1, 5 bases. Germline-derived CDR1 and CDR2 are LNHDA and SQIVND (reference sequence). Trimming pared 9 bases from V and 6 bases from J, leaving 18 bases between. The CDR3 is 14 residues long. The CDR3 nucleotides read TGTGCCAGCAGTGGGGTGGGGCTAAGAAACATTCAGTACTTC. Translating gives CASSGVGLRNIQYF.

The chain is built from TRBV19 and TRBJ2-3; 8 bases fit TRBD2. Germline V gives CDR1 LNHDA, CDR2 SQIVND (reference sequence). This CDR3 comprises 17 residues. Trimming cost V 6 bases and J 5 bases; bases outside gene matches: 16. For the CDR3, the DNA is TGTGCCAGTAGCCCAGTTGGTAGCGCGGGAGGTAGAGATACGCAGTATTTT. Protein: CASSPVGSAGGRDTQYF.

The chain carries TRBV9 and TRBJ2-3; TRBD2 aligns across 14 bases. Germline V CDR1 and CDR2: SGDLS, YYNGEE. Trimming at V came to 4 bases and at J to 5 bases, leaving 6 bases not matched to a gene. This CDR3 spans 16 amino acids. The CDR3 DNA follows: TGTGCCAGCAGCTCGACTAGCGGGAGGGCGGAAGATACGCAGTATTTT. The encoded protein is CASSSTSGRAEDTQYF.

The rearrangement uses TRBV28 and TRBJ2-5; no definite D call. V was cut by 1 base and J by 5 bases, with 8 bases left in between. The germline gives CDR1 MDHEN, CDR2 SYDVKM. The CDR3 spans 13 residues. The CDR3 DNA follows: TGTGCCAGCAGTTTATTTGGGTGGGAGACCCAGTACTTC. Protein sequence: CASSLFGWETQYF.

This chain links TRBV4-2 with TRBJ1-2; D might be TRBD1 (5 bases). Germline V CDR1 and CDR2: LGHNA, YNFKEQ. The CDR3 has 17 amino acids. Trimming took off 4 bases at V and 3 bases at J, with 21 bases between the two ends. CDR3 sequence: CASSRSGQGRADYGYTF. The CDR3 DNA is TGTGCCAGCAGCCGATCCGGGCAGGGAAGGGCAGACTATGGCTACACCTTC.

The V gene is TRBV5-1, the J gene TRBJ2-5; D is ambiguous. This CDR3 spans 14 amino acids. Germline CDR1 and CDR2: SGHRS and YFSETQ. V dropped 1 base and J dropped 4 bases, with 11 bases sitting between them. CDR3 in amino acids: CASSLKGIGETQYF. CDR3 nucleotides: TGCGCCAGCAGCTTGAAGGGAATAGGAGAGACCCAGTACTTC. Filled out from reference TRBV5-1 and TRBJ2-5, the complete variable domain reads KAGVTQTPRYLIKTRGQQVTLSCSPISGHRSVSWYQQTPGQGLQFLFEYFSETQRNKGNFPGRFSGRQFSNSRSEMNVSTLELGDSALYLCASSLKGIGETQYFGPGTRLLVL.

The rearrangement links TRBV4-1 to TRBJ2-5, with D perhaps matching TRBD2 (6 bases). Matching the DNA end better, TRBJ2-7 makes the J call doubtful. Per germline, CDR1 MGHRA and CDR2 YSYEKL. There are 14 residues in the CDR3. The CDR3 nucleotides read TGCGCCAGCAGCCCTGGGACTCGAGCCTACGAGCAGTACTTC. Translated: CASSPGTRAYEQYF.

The gene calls are TRBV5-1 and TRBJ2-2; 7 bases line up with TRBD2. Unmatched junction bases numbered 6, after V lost 3 bases and J lost 13 bases. The CDR3 contains 12 residues. Germline CDR1 and CDR2: SGHRS and YFSETQ. The CDR3 bases are TGCGCCAGCAGCTCAAGCGGGGACTGGCTGTTTTTT. This translates into CASSSSGDWLFF.

The chain carries TRBV30 and TRBJ1-5; D gene unclear. V gave up 2 bases and J gave up 2 bases, with 7 bases separating them. CDR1 GTSNPN and CDR2 SVGIG come from the germline V gene (reference sequence). The CDR3 contains 13 residues. The CDR3 here is CAWSSDGNQPQHF. In DNA form, the CDR3 reads TGTGCCTGGAGTTCCGACGGCAATCAGCCCCAGCATTTT.